Sequencing of this T cell receptor (beta chain) was carried out in a study of blood T cell repertoires in COVID-19. Overall study: Acute and convalescent COVID-19 samples came from the United States, Italy and Spain. Sources were T cells, B-cell-depleted T cells, or PBMCs; the material itself was cDNA or gDNA.

The length of the CDR3 is 13 residues. V gave up 8 bases and J gave up 7 bases; unmatched junction bases: 5. CDR1 and CDR2 from the germline V gene are SNHLY and FYNNEI. As processed by the authors: From reference gene primer amplification, estimates of nucleated cell counts were derived. The method was immunoSEQ multiplex PCR; TCRdb's version includes in-frame clones alone and lacks a portion of them. The V and J calls and the clone size are those of that table, but D and trimming were determined from the DNA. Among some 270,000 clones, around nine tenths were seen once, and the ten largest hold around 1.5%.

The sample taken for sequencing was peripheral blood. This TCR was sampled from a woman aged 55-75 years who had recovered from COVID-19. The rearrangement uses TRBV2 and TRBJ1-6; 7 positions match TRBD1. CDR3 bases: TGTGCCAGCGGAAGGGACAGCAATTCACCCCTCCACTTT. This gives the protein CASGRDSNSPLHF.